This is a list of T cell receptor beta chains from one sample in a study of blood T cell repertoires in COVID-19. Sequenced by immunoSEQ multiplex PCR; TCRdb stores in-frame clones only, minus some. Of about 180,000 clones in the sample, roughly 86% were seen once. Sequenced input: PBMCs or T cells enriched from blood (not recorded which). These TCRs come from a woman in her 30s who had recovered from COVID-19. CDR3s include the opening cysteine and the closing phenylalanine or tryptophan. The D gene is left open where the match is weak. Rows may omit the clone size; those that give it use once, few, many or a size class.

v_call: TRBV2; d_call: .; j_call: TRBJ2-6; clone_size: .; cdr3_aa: CASSDVRSGANVLTF; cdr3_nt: TGTGCCAGCAGTGACGTTCGCTCTGGGGCCAACGTCCTGACTTTC
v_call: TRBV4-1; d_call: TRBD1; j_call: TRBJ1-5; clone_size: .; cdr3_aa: CASSPTDRGNQPQHF; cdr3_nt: TGCGCCAGCAGCCCTACCGACAGGGGCAATCAGCCCCAGCATTTT
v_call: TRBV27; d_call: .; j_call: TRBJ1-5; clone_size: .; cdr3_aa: CASSRLGNQPQHF; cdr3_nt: TGTGCCAGCAGTAGATTAGGCAATCAGCCCCAGCATTTT
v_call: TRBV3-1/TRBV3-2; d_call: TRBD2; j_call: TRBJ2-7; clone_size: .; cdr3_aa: CASSATSGSYEQYF; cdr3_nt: TGTGCCAGCAGCGCAACTAGCGGCTCCTACGAGCAGTACTTC
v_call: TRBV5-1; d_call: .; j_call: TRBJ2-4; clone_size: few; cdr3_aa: CARRAVLAKNIQYF; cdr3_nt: TGCGCCAGGCGAGCGGTTCTAGCCAAAAACATTCAGTACTTC
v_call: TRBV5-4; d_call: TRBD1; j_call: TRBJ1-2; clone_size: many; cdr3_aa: CASSPTGSAYGYTF; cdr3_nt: TGTGCCAGCAGCCCGACAGGGAGCGCCTATGGCTACACCTTC
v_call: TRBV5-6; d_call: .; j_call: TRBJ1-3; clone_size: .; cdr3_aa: CASSPGHTLSGNTIYF; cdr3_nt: TGTGCCAGCAGCCCGGGACATACCCTCTCTGGAAACACCATATATTTT
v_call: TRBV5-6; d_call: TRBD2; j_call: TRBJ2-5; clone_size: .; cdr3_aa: CASSPAGGGKETQYF; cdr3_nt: TGTGCCAGCAGCCCTGCCGGGGGAGGGAAGGAGACCCAGTACTTC
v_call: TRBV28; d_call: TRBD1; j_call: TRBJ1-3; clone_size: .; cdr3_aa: CASSRNTGGGNTIYF; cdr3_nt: TGTGCCAGCAGCCGAAATACAGGGGGCGGAAACACCATATATTTT
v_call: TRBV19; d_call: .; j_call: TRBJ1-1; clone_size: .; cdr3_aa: CASSRDIIKRAFF; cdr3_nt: TGTGCCAGTAGTCGGGACATAATAAAGAGGGCTTTCTTT
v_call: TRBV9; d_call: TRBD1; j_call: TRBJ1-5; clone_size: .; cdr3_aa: CASSVGTGAGQPQHF; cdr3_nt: TGTGCCAGCAGCGTAGGGACAGGGGCCGGTCAGCCCCAGCATTTT
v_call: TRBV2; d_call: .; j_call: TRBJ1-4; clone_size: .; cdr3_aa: CASRRKQVATNEKLFF; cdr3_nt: TGTGCCAGCAGGCGGAAACAGGTCGCAACTAATGAAAAACTGTTTTTT
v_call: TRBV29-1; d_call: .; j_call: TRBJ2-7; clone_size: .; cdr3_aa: CSVEDRYLTGEGNEQYF; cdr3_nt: TGCAGCGTTGAAGATCGGTATCTGACAGGGGAGGGGAACGAGCAGTACTTC
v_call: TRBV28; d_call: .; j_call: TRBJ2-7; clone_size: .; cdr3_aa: CATHPVRDTYEQYF; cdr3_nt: TGTGCCACCCACCCAGTACGGGACACCTACGAGCAGTACTTC
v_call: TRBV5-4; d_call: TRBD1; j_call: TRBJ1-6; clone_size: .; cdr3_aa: CASRPDRVDNSPLHF; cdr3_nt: TGTGCCAGCAGACCCGACAGGGTGGATAATTCACCCCTCCACTTT
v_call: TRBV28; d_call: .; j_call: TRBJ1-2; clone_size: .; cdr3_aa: CASSTREYGYTF; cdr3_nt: TGTGCCAGCAGCACTAGGGAATATGGCTACACCTTC
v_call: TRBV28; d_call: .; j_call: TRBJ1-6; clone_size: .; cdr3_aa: CASSLGGRGNSPLHF; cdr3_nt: TGTGCCAGCAGTTTAGGTGGCAGGGGTAATTCACCCCTCCACTTT
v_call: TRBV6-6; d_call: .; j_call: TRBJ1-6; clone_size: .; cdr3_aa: CASSYSEDSPLHF; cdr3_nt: TGTGCCAGCAGTTACTCAGAGGATTCACCCCTCCACTTT
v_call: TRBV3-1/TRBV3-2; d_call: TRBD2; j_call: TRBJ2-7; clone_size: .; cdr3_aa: CASRDSGGISYEQYF; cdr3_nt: TGTGCCAGCAGAGACAGCGGGGGTATTTCCTACGAGCAGTACTTC
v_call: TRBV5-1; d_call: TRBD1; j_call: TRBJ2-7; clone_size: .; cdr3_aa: CASSLQATDRGLGEQYF; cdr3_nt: TGCGCCAGCAGCTTGCAAGCCACGGACAGGGGGTTGGGCGAGCAGTACTTC
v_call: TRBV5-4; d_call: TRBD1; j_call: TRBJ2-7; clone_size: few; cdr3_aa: CASSPGTGGYEQYF; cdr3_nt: TGTGCCAGCAGCCCAGGGACAGGGGGCTACGAGCAGTACTTC
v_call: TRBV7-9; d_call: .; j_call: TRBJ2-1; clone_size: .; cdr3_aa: CASSLVLINEQFF; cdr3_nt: TGTGCCAGCAGCTTAGTACTGATAAATGAGCAGTTCTTC